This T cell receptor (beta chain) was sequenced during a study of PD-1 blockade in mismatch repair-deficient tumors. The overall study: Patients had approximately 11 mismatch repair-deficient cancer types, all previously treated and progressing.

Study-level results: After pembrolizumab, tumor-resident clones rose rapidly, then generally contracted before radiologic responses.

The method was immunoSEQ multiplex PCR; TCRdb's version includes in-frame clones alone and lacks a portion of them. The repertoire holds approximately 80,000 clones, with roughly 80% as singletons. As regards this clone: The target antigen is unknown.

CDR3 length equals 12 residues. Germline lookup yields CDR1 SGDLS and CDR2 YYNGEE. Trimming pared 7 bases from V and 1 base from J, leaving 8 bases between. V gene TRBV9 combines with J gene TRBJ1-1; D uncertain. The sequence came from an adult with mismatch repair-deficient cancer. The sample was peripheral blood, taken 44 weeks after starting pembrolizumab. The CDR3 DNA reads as TGTGCCAGCTCTGGACGGAACACTGAAGCTTTCTTT. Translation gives CASSGRNTEAFF.